This is a list of T cell receptor beta chains from one sample in a study of post-analysis software for immune sequencing data. TCRdb processed the PCR reads anew with MiXCR; each CDR3 protein has one entry. The sample comprises under 200,000 distinct CDR3 sequences, under 40% of which are singletons, and 25% to 30% rests with the top ten. The sample here was blood, taken after autologous hematopoietic stem cell transplantation. These receptors all stem from a girl aged 10-17 years with multiple sclerosis. Each CDR3 is given with its conserved first and last residue. Fields, in order: J gene, D gene, clone size, V gene, CDR3 DNA, CDR3 protein. The D gene is left open where the match is weak. The size of a clone is reported for some rows only, either as once, few or many, or as a class for expanded clones.

TRBJ1-2,-,many,TRBV25-1,TGTGCCAGCAGTGACAAACAGGGCTCGTTGTATGGCTACACCTTC,CASSDKQGSLYGYTF
TRBJ2-1,-,-,TRBV7-7,TGTGCTAGCAGCCCACTCGTGGGGGGACACAATGAGCAGTTCTTC,CASSPLVGGHNEQFF
TRBJ1-6,-,few,TRBV7-9,TGTGCCAGCAGCCAAGATAATTCACCCCTCCACTTT,CASSQDNSPLHF
TRBJ2-1,-,few,TRBV4-2,TGTGCCAGCAGCCAGAGGGCTAGCGTGAGCTCCTACAATGAGCAGTTCTTC,CASSQRASVSSYNEQFF
TRBJ2-5,TRBD2,-,TRBV5-1,TGCGCCAGCAGCAAGGACGGGACTAGCTTTGGAGAGACCCAGTACTTC,CASSKDGTSFGETQYF
TRBJ2-5,-,-,TRBV20-1,TGCAGTGCTAGAGCGGCAGGTGTAGAGACCCAGTACTTC,CSARAAGVETQYF
TRBJ1-6,TRBD1,-,TRBV12-5,TGTGCTAGTGCTCCCCAAGACAGGGGGCTTTCACCCCTCCACTTT,CASAPQDRGLSPLHF
TRBJ2-5,-,-,TRBV9,TGTGCCAGCAGCCCGGGCCTGGAGGAGACCCAGTACTTC,CASSPGLEETQYF
TRBJ2-5,-,many,TRBV11-2,TGTGCCAGCAGCTTAATGGGGGGCGGCCAAGAGACCCAGTACTTC,CASSLMGGGQETQYF
TRBJ1-6,TRBD1,-,TRBV28,TGTGCCAGCAGTACCTACCGGGACAGGGGGCCCGGGGAGTATTCACCCCTCCACTTT,CASSTYRDRGPGEYSPLHF
TRBJ1-1,-,few,TRBV10-3,TGTGCCATCTCGGACACGAACGGAGGAGTACTCACTGAAGCTTTCTTT,CAISDTNGGVLTEAFF
TRBJ1-2,-,few,TRBV30,TGTGCCTGGAGTGTTCTGGGGCCGACCGCCTATGGCTACACCTTC,CAWSVLGPTAYGYTF
TRBJ2-4,-,few,TRBV28,TGTGCCAGCACCCGGAGGGGCCTAGCCAAAAACATTCAGTACTTC,CASTRRGLAKNIQYF
TRBJ2-5,TRBD1,-,TRBV5-6,TGTGCCAGCAGCTTGGTGGACAGGGTCCAAGAGACCCAGTACTTC,CASSLVDRVQETQYF
TRBJ1-1,-,-,TRBV6-2/TRBV6-3,TGTGCCAGCACCGCAGGGGCCACTGAAGCTTTCTTT,CASTAGATEAFF
TRBJ1-2,TRBD1,-,TRBV12-3/TRBV12-4,TGTGCCAGCACGGACAGGGCGAACTATGGCTACACCTTC,CASTDRANYGYTF
TRBJ2-7,TRBD2,few,TRBV6-6,TGTGCCAGCAGTTACGGGACTGGGGGGGGTGGCACCTACGAGCAGTACTTC,CASSYGTGGGGTYEQYF
TRBJ2-3,-,-,TRBV11-2,TGTGCCAGCAGCATGACCCCGATCAGCGGGGATACGCAGTATTTT,CASSMTPISGDTQYF
TRBJ2-3,-,-,TRBV7-2,TGTGCTACAAGCGCGGGACCTACCCCAGATACGCAGTATTTT,CATSAGPTPDTQYF
TRBJ2-7,TRBD1,-,TRBV5-1,TGCGCCAGCAGCTTGCGGGACAGGGGGCGATTCGGCTACGAGCAGTACTTC,CASSLRDRGRFGYEQYF
TRBJ2-3,TRBD1,few,TRBV12-3/TRBV12-4,TGTGCCAGCAGTTTCGGGACAGGGGGGGGCGCAGATACGCAGTATTTT,CASSFGTGGGADTQYF
TRBJ1-1,-,-,TRBV5-1,TGCGCCAGCAGCTTCCAGACAGCGAACACTGAAGCTTTCTTT,CASSFQTANTEAFF
TRBJ1-6,-,-,TRBV20-1,TGCAGTGCTAGACCACCTGGACGGTCGGATGAATCACCCCTCCACTTT,CSARPPGRSDESPLHF
TRBJ2-3,TRBD2,many,TRBV20-1,TGCAGTGCTTTGACTAGCGGGAGCCTTCCAGATACGCAGTATTTT,CSALTSGSLPDTQYF
TRBJ2-7,TRBD2,few,TRBV4-3,TGCGCCAGCAGCCAAGGCCCTGGGCTAGCGGACGAGCAGTACTTC,CASSQGPGLADEQYF
TRBJ2-1,TRBD2,-,TRBV7-2,TGTGCCAGCAGCCACCCCGGGACTAGCCGCCCGGAGACCTACAATGAGCAGTTCTTC,CASSHPGTSRPETYNEQFF
TRBJ1-1,TRBD1,many,TRBV6-2/TRBV6-3,TGTGCCAGCAGAGGACGGGGGACAGTCCTGGTGAACACTGAAGCTTTCTTT,CASRGRGTVLVNTEAFF
TRBJ2-7,TRBD2,-,TRBV12-3/TRBV12-4,TGTACCAGCAGTTTACGACTAGCGGGAGTAAGTCACGAGCAGTACTTC,CTSSLRLAGVSHEQYF
TRBJ2-6,-,-,TRBV5-1,TGCGCCAGCAGCTTGGCGGCAGGAATTTCCGGGGCCAACGTCCTGACTTTC,CASSLAAGISGANVLTF
TRBJ2-3,-,-,TRBV5-1,TGCGCCAGCAGCTTCGGCCTTCCGGGCACAGATACGCAGTATTTT,CASSFGLPGTDTQYF
TRBJ2-7,-,-,TRBV6-2/TRBV6-3,TGTGCCAGCAGAGAGGTCGGGTACGAGCAGTACTTC,CASREVGYEQYF
TRBJ2-7,-,-,TRBV6-6,TGTGCCAGCAGTTACTCGAATCTAGCTTACGAGCAGTACTTC,CASSYSNLAYEQYF
TRBJ2-3,TRBD2,many,TRBV12-3/TRBV12-4,TGTGCCAGCAGCATTAGCGGGAGCACAGATACGCAGTATTTT,CASSISGSTDTQYF
TRBJ2-5,-,-,TRBV20-1,TGCAGTGCTAGCGAGGTCAGGGGCCGCCAAGAGACCCAGTACTTC,CSASEVRGRQETQYF
TRBJ1-1,-,few,TRBV6-5,TGTGCCAGCAGTTACTCGCCGGGCACTGAAGCTTTCTTT,CASSYSPGTEAFF
TRBJ2-1,-,-,TRBV10-3,TGTGCCATCAGTGAGTCGATGGGGGGCCCCCTTGGCAATGAGCAGTTCTTC,CAISESMGGPLGNEQFF
TRBJ1-2,TRBD1,-,TRBV20-1,TGCAGTGCAAGCCAGGGGGAGGGCTACACCTTC,CSASQGEGYTF
TRBJ2-1,TRBD2,-,TRBV12-3/TRBV12-4,TGTGCCAGCAGGACAGGACTAGCGCCCTACAATGAGCAGTTCTTC,CASRTGLAPYNEQFF
TRBJ1-2,-,-,TRBV10-3,TGTGCCATCAGTGTTGTACAGGGTGCCCATGGCTACACCTTC,CAISVVQGAHGYTF